This TCR beta chain was recorded in a study of blood T cell repertoires in COVID-19. Study information: The study drew acute and convalescent COVID-19 samples from the United States, Italy and Spain. Sample material is recorded as cDNA or gDNA derived from T cells, B-cell-depleted T cells, or PBMCs.

This CDR3 comprises 16 residues. V dropped 3 bases and J dropped 5; count of bases not matched to a gene: 8. Germline assignment: CDR1 SGHVS and CDR2 FNYEAQ. In the original processing: Scientists estimated how many nucleated cells there were by amplifying reference gene primers. Profiled with immunoSEQ multiplex PCR; TCRdb holds only in-frame clones, not every one. The V and J calls and clone size come from that table; D and trimming were worked out from the DNA. This table has about 260,000 clones, approximately 89% appearing once. Participants classified as exposed had met a COVID-19 case within 2 weeks before study entry.

This TCR was recovered from a woman aged 40-49 years who had been exposed to COVID-19. The sequenced material came from PBMCs or T cells enriched from blood (not recorded which). The chain employs TRBV7-6 and TRBJ2-2; 8 bases fit TRBD2. CDR3 sequence reads: CASSFGAAGGTGELFF. In nucleotides, the CDR3 is TGTGCCAGCAGCTTCGGTGCGGCGGGGGGTACCGGGGAGCTGTTTTTT.